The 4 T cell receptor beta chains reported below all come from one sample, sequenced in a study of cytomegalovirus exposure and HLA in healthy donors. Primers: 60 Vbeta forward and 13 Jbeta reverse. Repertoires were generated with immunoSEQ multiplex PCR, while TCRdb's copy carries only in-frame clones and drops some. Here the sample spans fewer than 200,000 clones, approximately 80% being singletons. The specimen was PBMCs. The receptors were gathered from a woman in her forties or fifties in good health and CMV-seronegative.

CDR3 nucleotide sequence: TGTGCCAGCAGTCCCCCCGGGGGAAGGGAAGAGACCCAGTACTTC. Translating gives CASSPPGGREETQYF. J is TRBJ2-5 and V is TRBV28; possible D gene TRBD2, 6 bases. Germline CDR1 MDHEN, CDR2 SYDVKM. Trimming removed 5 bases from V and 3 bases from J, with 16 bases in between. CDR3 length: 15 amino acids.

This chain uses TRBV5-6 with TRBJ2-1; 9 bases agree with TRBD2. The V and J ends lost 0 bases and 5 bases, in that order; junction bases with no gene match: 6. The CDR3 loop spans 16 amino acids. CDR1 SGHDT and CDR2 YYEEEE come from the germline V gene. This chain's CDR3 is CASSLAAGGPHNEQFF. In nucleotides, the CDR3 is TGTGCCAGCAGCTTGGCCGCGGGAGGGCCTCACAATGAGCAGTTCTTC.

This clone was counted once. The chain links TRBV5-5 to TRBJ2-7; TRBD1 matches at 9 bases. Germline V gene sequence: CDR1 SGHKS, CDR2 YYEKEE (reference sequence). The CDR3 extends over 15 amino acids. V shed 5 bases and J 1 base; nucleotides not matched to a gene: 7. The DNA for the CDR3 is TGTGCCAGCAGGGCCGGGACAGGGAGGTCCTACGAGCAGTACTTC. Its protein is CASRAGTGRSYEQYF. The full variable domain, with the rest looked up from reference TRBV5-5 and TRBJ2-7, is DAGVTQSPTHLIKTRGQQVTLRCSPISGHKSVSWYQQVLGQGPQFIFQYYEKEERGRGNFPDRFSARQFPNYSSELNVNALLLGDSALYLCASRAGTGRSYEQYFGPGTRLTVT.

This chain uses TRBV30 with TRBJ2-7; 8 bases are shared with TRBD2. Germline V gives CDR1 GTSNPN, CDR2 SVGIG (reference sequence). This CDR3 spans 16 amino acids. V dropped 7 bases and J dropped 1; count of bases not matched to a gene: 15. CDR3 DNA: TGTGCCTCAACAAACGTAGCGGGGCTCCTTTCCTACGAGCAGTACTTC. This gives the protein CASTNVAGLLSYEQYF.